One sample yielded the 8 T cell receptor beta chains listed below, sequenced in a study of blood T cell repertoires in COVID-19. TCRdb keeps only in-frame clones here, not all; method: immunoSEQ multiplex PCR. Seen here are 250,000 or so clones, 88% observed once, and the top ten hold 2.5% to 3.5%. The sequenced sample was PBMCs or T cells enriched from blood (not recorded which). The receptors originated from a woman aged 40-49 years who had been exposed to COVID-19.

The V call is TRBV4-2, the J call TRBJ1-5; 7 bases match TRBD1. There are 16 residues in the CDR3. Looked up from germline, CDR1 is LGHNA and CDR2 is YNFKEQ. Trimming cost V 0 bases and J 6 bases; bases outside gene matches: 8. CDR3 sequence: CASSQDLNRGAQPQHF. The CDR3 bases are TGTGCCAGCAGCCAAGATTTAAACAGGGGAGCTCAGCCCCAGCATTTT.

The chain has TRBV5-4 and TRBJ2-1; 15 bases are a match to TRBD2. The germline V gene encodes CDR1 SGHNT and CDR2 YYREEE (reference sequence). The CDR3 covers 16 residues. After removal of 3 bases from V and 10 bases from J, the junction contained 8 bases not matched to a gene. DNA for the CDR3: TGTGCCAGCAGCTCAGGGGGACTAGCGGGGGGTGAGGAGCAGTTCTTC. Amino acid sequence: CASSSGGLAGGEEQFF. The whole variable domain, remainder taken from reference TRBV5-4 and TRBJ2-1, is ETGVTQSPTHLIKTRGQQVTLRCSSQSGHNTVSWYQQALGQGPQFIFQYYREEENGRGNFPPRFSGLQFPNYSSELNVNALELDDSALYLCASSSGGLAGGEEQFFGPGTRLTVL.

V usage is TRBV7-3 and J usage is TRBJ2-1; 8 bases agree with TRBD1. J was trimmed by 2 bases and V by 2 bases; bases with no gene match: 2. The CDR3 length is 15 residues. The germline CDR1 and CDR2 sequences are SGHTA and FQGTGA. The CDR3 loop reads CASSLGGQAYNEQFF. The DNA of the CDR3 is TGTGCCAGCAGCTTAGGGGGACAGGCCTACAATGAGCAGTTCTTC.

The CDR3 protein is CASSLGTGVSSGNTIYF. The CDR3 region has the DNA TGTGCCAGCAGCTTAGGGACAGGGGTTTCTTCTGGAAACACCATATATTTT. This chain uses TRBV7-9 with TRBJ1-3, with 9 bases fitting TRBD1. V shed 1 base and J 1 base; nucleotides not matched to a gene: 5. This CDR3 has 17 residues. The V gene's germline CDR1 is SEHNR and CDR2 FQNEAQ (reference sequence).

The J gene is TRBJ2-3, the V gene TRBV24-1; 10 bases align to TRBD1. The CDR3 loop spans 15 amino acids. Germline CDR1 reads KGHDR; CDR2 reads SFDVKD. Trimming removed 2 bases from V and 6 bases from J; junction bases left unmatched: 4. The CDR3 here is CATSDSDRGTDTQYF. The CDR3 DNA reads TGTGCCACCAGTGATTCGGACAGGGGGACGGATACGCAGTATTTT.

In its sample, this clone was seen a few times. V is TRBV5-1 and J is TRBJ2-7, with 8 bases that match TRBD1. The CDR3 length is 15 residues. Germline V gene sequence: CDR1 SGHRS, CDR2 YFSETQ. The CDR3 here is CASSLVAGGPYEQYV. CDR3 nucleotides: TGTGCCAGCAGCTTGGTGGCAGGGGGCCCCTACGAGCAGTACGTC.

V is TRBV7-9 and J is TRBJ2-7, with a possible D match to TRBD2 (6 bases). Germline lookup yields CDR1 SEHNR and CDR2 FQNEAQ (reference sequence). This CDR3 has 14 residues. V gave up 2 bases and J gave up 5 bases, with 13 bases separating them. The CDR3 loop reads CASSLKTSVHEQYV. CDR3 coding DNA: TGTGCCAGCAGCTTAAAGACTAGTGTCCACGAGCAGTACGTC.

The CDR3: CASSLSVRGNTIYF. CDR3 nucleotide sequence: TGTGCCAGCAGTTTAAGCGTGAGGGGGAACACCATATATTTT. The chain uses TRBV28 and TRBJ1-3; weak D call: TRBD1 (6 bases). Per the germline V gene, CDR1 is MDHEN and CDR2 is SYDVKM. V lost 2 bases and J lost 7, with 12 bases in between. This CDR3 region has 14 residues. The full variable domain, completed using reference TRBV28 and TRBJ1-3, is DVKVTQSSRYLVKRTGEKVFLECVQDMDHENMFWYRQDPGLGLRLIYFSYDVKMKEKGDIPEGYSVSREKKERFSLILESASTNQTSMYLCASSLSVRGNTIYFGEGSWLTVV.